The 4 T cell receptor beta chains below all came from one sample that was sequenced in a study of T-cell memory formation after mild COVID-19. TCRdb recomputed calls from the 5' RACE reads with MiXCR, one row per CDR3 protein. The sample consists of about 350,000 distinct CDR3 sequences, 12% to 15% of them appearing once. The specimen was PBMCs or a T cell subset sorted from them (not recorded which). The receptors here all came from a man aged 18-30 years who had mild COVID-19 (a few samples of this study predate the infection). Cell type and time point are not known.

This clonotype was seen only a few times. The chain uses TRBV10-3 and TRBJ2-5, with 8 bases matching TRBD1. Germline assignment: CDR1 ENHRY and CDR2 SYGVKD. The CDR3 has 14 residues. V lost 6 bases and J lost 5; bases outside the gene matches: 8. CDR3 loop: CAIRGDRSGETQYF. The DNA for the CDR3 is TGTGCCATCAGGGGGGACAGGTCCGGGGAGACCCAGTACTTC.

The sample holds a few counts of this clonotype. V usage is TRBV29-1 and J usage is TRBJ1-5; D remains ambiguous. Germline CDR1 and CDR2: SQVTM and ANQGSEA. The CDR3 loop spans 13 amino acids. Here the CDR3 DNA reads TGCAGTGTCGCCGGTGGGGTTGCGCAGCCCCAGCATTTT. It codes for CSVAGGVAQPQHF.

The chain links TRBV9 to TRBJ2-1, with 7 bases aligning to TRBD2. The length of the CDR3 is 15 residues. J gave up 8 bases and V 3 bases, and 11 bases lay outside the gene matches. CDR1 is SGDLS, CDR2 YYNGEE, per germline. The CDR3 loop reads CASSAGLLSLDEQFF. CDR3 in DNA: TGTGCCAGCAGCGCGGGACTACTTTCCCTCGATGAGCAGTTCTTC.

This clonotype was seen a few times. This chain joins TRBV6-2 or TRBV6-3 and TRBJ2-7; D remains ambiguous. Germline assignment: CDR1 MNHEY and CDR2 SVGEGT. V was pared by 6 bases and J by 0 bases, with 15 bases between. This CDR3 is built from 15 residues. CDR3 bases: TGTGCCAGCAGCACCAACCTGGGTCACTCCTACGAGCAGTACTTC. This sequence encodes CASSTNLGHSYEQYF.